This is a list of T cell receptor beta chains from one sample in a study of blood T cells in healthy people across ages. TCRdb used MiXCR to reprocess the 5' RACE reads, holding one entry per CDR3 protein. The sample lists fewer than 700,000 distinct CDR3 sequences; 47% were seen once. Input material: blood. The origin of the receptors is a man older than 75 in good health. Each CDR3 is given with its conserved first and last residue. D genes are given only for firm matches. Only some rows state a clone size, as once, few, many or a class for expanded clones.

d_call: TRBD1
j_call: TRBJ1-6
clone_size: -
v_call: TRBV9
cdr3_nt: TGTGCCAGCAGCGCCTCCACAGGGGTTGATTCACCCCTCCACTTT
cdr3_aa: CASSASTGVDSPLHF

d_call: -
j_call: TRBJ2-1
clone_size: few
v_call: TRBV24-1
cdr3_nt: TGTGCCACCAGTGATTTCGGAAGGGGGGGGACAAGCTCCTACAATGAGCAGTTCTTC
cdr3_aa: CATSDFGRGGTSSYNEQFF

d_call: TRBD1
j_call: TRBJ1-2
clone_size: once
v_call: TRBV29-1
cdr3_nt: TGCAGCGTCTGGACAGGGGAGAACTATGGCTACACCTTC
cdr3_aa: CSVWTGENYGYTF

d_call: TRBD1
j_call: TRBJ2-7
clone_size: few
v_call: TRBV2
cdr3_nt: TGTGCCAGCATCCGGACCCGGGACAGGGGTTTTATAGGCTACGAGCAGTACTTC
cdr3_aa: CASIRTRDRGFIGYEQYF

d_call: TRBD1
j_call: TRBJ2-1
clone_size: -
v_call: TRBV12-3/TRBV12-4
cdr3_nt: TGTGCCAGCAGTTTCGGGGGACAGGGAAGCAATGAGCAGTTCTTC
cdr3_aa: CASSFGGQGSNEQFF

d_call: -
j_call: TRBJ2-3
clone_size: -
v_call: TRBV7-8
cdr3_nt: TGTGCCAGCAGCGTACAACAGGGATCCACAGATACGCAGTATTTT
cdr3_aa: CASSVQQGSTDTQYF

d_call: TRBD2
j_call: TRBJ2-1
clone_size: few
v_call: TRBV29-1
cdr3_nt: TGCAGCGTTGCGCGGCGGGGGGGGGCCAATGAGCAGTTCTTC
cdr3_aa: CSVARRGGANEQFF

d_call: -
j_call: TRBJ1-2
clone_size: -
v_call: TRBV2
cdr3_nt: TGTGCCAGCAGAGGGACTGGAACTAACTATGGCTACACCTTC
cdr3_aa: CASRGTGTNYGYTF

d_call: -
j_call: TRBJ2-7
clone_size: many
v_call: TRBV6-5
cdr3_nt: TGTGCCAGCAGTTACCGGGGGGAGACAGGGTACGAGCAGTACTTC
cdr3_aa: CASSYRGETGYEQYF

d_call: -
j_call: TRBJ1-1
clone_size: once
v_call: TRBV20-1
cdr3_nt: TGCAGTGCTAGTGTGGCGCAGATGAACACTGAAGCTTTCTTT
cdr3_aa: CSASVAQMNTEAFF

d_call: TRBD2
j_call: TRBJ2-7
clone_size: -
v_call: TRBV28
cdr3_nt: TGTGCCAGCAGAGCCCGGGGGGAACTAGCGACCCCGGAGCAGTACTTC
cdr3_aa: CASRARGELATPEQYF

d_call: TRBD2
j_call: TRBJ2-4
clone_size: -
v_call: TRBV7-9
cdr3_nt: TGTGCCAGCAGCTCCCACGGGGGGGCCTTAGCCAAAAACATTCAGTACTTC
cdr3_aa: CASSSHGGALAKNIQYF

d_call: -
j_call: TRBJ1-1
clone_size: -
v_call: TRBV7-9
cdr3_nt: TGTGCCAGCAGCCAGAACCGGGTGAACACTGAAGCTTTCTTT
cdr3_aa: CASSQNRVNTEAFF

d_call: -
j_call: TRBJ2-1
clone_size: once
v_call: TRBV5-1
cdr3_nt: TGCGCCAGCAGCTTTGGGGCGGTCTACAATGAGCAGTTCTTC
cdr3_aa: CASSFGAVYNEQFF

d_call: TRBD2
j_call: TRBJ2-7
clone_size: many
v_call: TRBV6-6
cdr3_nt: TGTGCCAGCAGTTATAAGATGGTAGCGGGAGGCAACGAGCAGTACTTC
cdr3_aa: CASSYKMVAGGNEQYF

d_call: -
j_call: TRBJ2-3
clone_size: few
v_call: TRBV7-9
cdr3_nt: TGTGCCAGCAGCTTCGGACTATTAGGTAGAACAGATACGCAGTATTTT
cdr3_aa: CASSFGLLGRTDTQYF

d_call: TRBD1
j_call: TRBJ1-2
clone_size: few
v_call: TRBV7-9
cdr3_nt: TGTGCCAGCAGCCCGCCGACAGGGGGCGCGTCTGGCTATGGCTACACCTTC
cdr3_aa: CASSPPTGGASGYGYTF

d_call: TRBD2
j_call: TRBJ2-1
clone_size: few
v_call: TRBV4-3
cdr3_nt: TGCGCCAGCAGCCCGTCAATAGCGGGAGCCGCCAACAATGAGCAGTTCTTC
cdr3_aa: CASSPSIAGAANNEQFF

d_call: -
j_call: TRBJ1-2
clone_size: many
v_call: TRBV29-1
cdr3_nt: TGCAGCGTTGTGGGCGGTAACTATGGCTACACCTTC
cdr3_aa: CSVVGGNYGYTF

d_call: -
j_call: TRBJ2-1
clone_size: -
v_call: TRBV7-2
cdr3_nt: TGTGCCAGCAGCAGTAATATAAGAACCGGGCAGTTCTTC
cdr3_aa: CASSSNIRTGQFF

d_call: TRBD2
j_call: TRBJ2-7
clone_size: few
v_call: TRBV25-1
cdr3_nt: TGTGCCAGCTCATCGACTAGCAGCCCCCTCGAGCAGTACTTC
cdr3_aa: CASSSTSSPLEQYF

d_call: -
j_call: TRBJ2-7
clone_size: -
v_call: TRBV7-6
cdr3_nt: TGTGCCAGCAGCCAGGCCCAGGGGTTCTACGAGCAGTACTTC
cdr3_aa: CASSQAQGFYEQYF

d_call: -
j_call: TRBJ1-1
clone_size: -
v_call: TRBV29-1
cdr3_nt: TGCAGCGTTGATAGTCAGGCCGTCACTGAAGCTTTCTTT
cdr3_aa: CSVDSQAVTEAFF

d_call: -
j_call: TRBJ2-2
clone_size: many
v_call: TRBV7-2
cdr3_nt: TGTGCCAGCAGTTTGGTAGGGAACACCGGGGAGCTGTTTTTT
cdr3_aa: CASSLVGNTGELFF

d_call: -
j_call: TRBJ2-7
clone_size: -
v_call: TRBV12-5
cdr3_nt: TGTGCTAGCGCCGTTTTAGGGTACGAGCAGTACTTC
cdr3_aa: CASAVLGYEQYF

d_call: TRBD2
j_call: TRBJ2-1
clone_size: few
v_call: TRBV20-1
cdr3_nt: TGCAGTGCTAGAGATTCACTAGCGGGGGCCAGCTCCTACAATGAGCAGTTCTTC
cdr3_aa: CSARDSLAGASSYNEQFF

d_call: TRBD2
j_call: TRBJ2-3
clone_size: -
v_call: TRBV12-3/TRBV12-4
cdr3_nt: TGTGCCAGCAGGGCGGGGGGGATTCTCGATACGCAGTATTTT
cdr3_aa: CASRAGGILDTQYF

d_call: TRBD2
j_call: TRBJ2-5
clone_size: -
v_call: TRBV18
cdr3_nt: TGTGCCAGCTCACCACTGGGACTAGCGGGACAAGAGACCCAGTACTTC
cdr3_aa: CASSPLGLAGQETQYF

d_call: TRBD2
j_call: TRBJ2-1
clone_size: -
v_call: TRBV4-1
cdr3_nt: TGCGCCAGCAGCCAAGATCGCCTATTTCCGGCGCGGGGGTCTCGAAATGAGCAGTTCTTC
cdr3_aa: CASSQDRLFPARGSRNEQFF

d_call: TRBD2
j_call: TRBJ2-7
clone_size: -
v_call: TRBV20-1
cdr3_nt: TGCAGTGCTAGCGGGGGCCCTAGCGGGAGAAAGTACGAGCAGTACTTC
cdr3_aa: CSASGGPSGRKYEQYF

d_call: TRBD1
j_call: TRBJ1-6
clone_size: -
v_call: TRBV2
cdr3_nt: TGTGCCAGCAGTGAAGTCAGGACAGGACAGGGATCACCCCTCCACTTT
cdr3_aa: CASSEVRTGQGSPLHF

d_call: -
j_call: TRBJ1-4
clone_size: -
v_call: TRBV4-1
cdr3_nt: TGCGCCAGTCAACCGGGACGAACTAATGAAAAACTGTTTTTT
cdr3_aa: CASQPGRTNEKLFF

d_call: -
j_call: TRBJ1-2
clone_size: -
v_call: TRBV7-2
cdr3_nt: TGTGCCAGCAGCTTAGCGGCCCGATACTACACCTTC
cdr3_aa: CASSLAARYYTF

d_call: TRBD1
j_call: TRBJ2-5
clone_size: -
v_call: TRBV5-1
cdr3_nt: TGCGCCAGCAGCTTGGTTGGGACAGGGAACCAAGAGACCCAGTACTTC
cdr3_aa: CASSLVGTGNQETQYF

d_call: TRBD2
j_call: TRBJ2-1
clone_size: few
v_call: TRBV12-3/TRBV12-4
cdr3_nt: TGTGCCAGCAGTTTAGAGGGCGGGAGTCCTAGTGAGCAGTTCTTC
cdr3_aa: CASSLEGGSPSEQFF

d_call: TRBD1
j_call: TRBJ2-7
clone_size: few
v_call: TRBV10-3
cdr3_nt: TGTGCCATCCGGGACAGGGATACCTACGAGCAGTACTTC
cdr3_aa: CAIRDRDTYEQYF

d_call: TRBD2
j_call: TRBJ2-5
clone_size: -
v_call: TRBV5-5
cdr3_nt: TGTGCCAGCAGCTTGGCGCTAGCGGGAGCATCGGAGACCCAGTACTTC
cdr3_aa: CASSLALAGASETQYF

d_call: TRBD2
j_call: TRBJ2-4
clone_size: -
v_call: TRBV6-2/TRBV6-3
cdr3_nt: TGTGCCAGCAGTTACTCGCTAGCGGGGGCGAAAAACATTCAGTACTTC
cdr3_aa: CASSYSLAGAKNIQYF

d_call: TRBD2
j_call: TRBJ2-7
clone_size: once
v_call: TRBV7-2
cdr3_nt: TGTGCCAGCAGCTTAGGAGCGGGAGGATGGGATGAGCAGTACTTC
cdr3_aa: CASSLGAGGWDEQYF

d_call: -
j_call: TRBJ2-5
clone_size: -
v_call: TRBV10-3
cdr3_nt: TGTGCCATCAGTGGGGTCCGTGAGCAGTACTTC
cdr3_aa: CAISGVREQYF

d_call: -
j_call: TRBJ1-2
clone_size: once
v_call: TRBV21-1
cdr3_nt: TGTGCCAGCAGCAAAGTCGCAGGACCGTGGATCATAGGCTACACCTTC
cdr3_aa: CASSKVAGPWIIGYTF

d_call: -
j_call: TRBJ1-1
clone_size: many
v_call: TRBV6-6
cdr3_nt: TGTGCCAGCAGTCGGGACACAAACACTGAAGCTTTCTTT
cdr3_aa: CASSRDTNTEAFF

d_call: -
j_call: TRBJ1-2
clone_size: -
v_call: TRBV7-3
cdr3_nt: TGTGCCAGCAGCTTATTTCCTGGACGGGGCTACACCTTC
cdr3_aa: CASSLFPGRGYTF

d_call: TRBD1
j_call: TRBJ2-7
clone_size: few
v_call: TRBV7-2
cdr3_nt: TGTGCCAGCAGCCGCAGACAGGGCGGGCAGTACTTC
cdr3_aa: CASSRRQGGQYF